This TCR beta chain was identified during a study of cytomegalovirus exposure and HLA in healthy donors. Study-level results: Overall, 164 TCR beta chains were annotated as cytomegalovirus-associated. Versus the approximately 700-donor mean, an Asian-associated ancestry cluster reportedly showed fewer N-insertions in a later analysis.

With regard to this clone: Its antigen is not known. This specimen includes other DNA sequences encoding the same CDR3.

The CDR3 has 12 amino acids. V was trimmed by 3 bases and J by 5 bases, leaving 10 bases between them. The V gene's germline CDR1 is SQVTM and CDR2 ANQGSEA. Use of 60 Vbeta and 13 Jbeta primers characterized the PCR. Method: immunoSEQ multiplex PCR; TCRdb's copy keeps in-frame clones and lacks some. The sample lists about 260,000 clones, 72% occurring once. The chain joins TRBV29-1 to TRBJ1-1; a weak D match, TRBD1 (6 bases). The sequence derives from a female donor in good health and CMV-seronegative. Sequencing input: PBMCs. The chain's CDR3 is CSVDTGYTEAFF. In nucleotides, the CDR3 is TGCAGCGTTGATACAGGGTATACTGAAGCTTTCTTT. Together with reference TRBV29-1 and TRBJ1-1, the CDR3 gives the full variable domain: SAVISQKPSRDICQRGTSLTIQCQVDSQVTMMFWYRQQPGQSLTLIATANQGSEATYESGFVIDKFPISRPNLTFSTLTVSNMSPEDSSIYLCSVDTGYTEAFFGQGTRLTVV.